These 4 T cell receptor beta chains share one sample of origin, sequenced in a study of blood T cells in healthy people across ages. The second PCR ran roughly 6 to 11 cycles with a sample-barcoded 5' primer and J-beta primers. TCRdb processed the 5' RACE reads anew with MiXCR; each CDR3 protein has one entry. The sample yields about 590,000 distinct CDR3 sequences, under 30% seen once. Sequencing was carried out using blood. The receptors were sampled from a woman older than 75 in good health.

There are a few counts of this clonotype. This chain links TRBV4-2 with TRBJ2-5; 7 bases line up with TRBD1. The CDR3 loop spans 15 amino acids. Germline V gives CDR1 LGHNA, CDR2 YNFKEQ. The trim removed 1 base at V and 11 bases at J, leaving 13 bases unmatched. This CDR3 reads CASSQGTRRDSEQYF. DNA for the CDR3: TGTGCCAGCAGCCAAGGAACTAGACGGGACAGTGAGCAGTACTTC.

This clonotype has at least ten counts. This may come from a read error, since a much larger clone is one base off. The chain employs TRBV15 and TRBJ2-5; possibly TRBD2 for D (6 bases). Trimming cost V 1 base and J 11 bases, with 23 bases left between them. The CDR3 sequence is 16 residues long. CDR1 is LNHNV and CDR2 is YYDKDF in the germline V gene (reference sequence). As DNA, the CDR3 is TGTGCCACCAGCAGAGGGGCCGATGGAGGGCATAATGAGCAGTACTTC. This codes for CATSRGADGGHNEQYF.

In this sample, this clonotype turned up many times. V and J are TRBV9 and TRBJ2-1; tentatively, D is TRBD2 (6 bases). This CDR3 spans 13 amino acids. V was cut by 4 bases and J by 12 bases, with 17 bases left in between. The germline gives CDR1 SGDLS, CDR2 YYNGEE. CDR3 DNA: TGTGCCAGCAGCAACAATGCGGGGCCTAGGCAGTTCTTC. It yields the protein CASSNNAGPRQFF.

This clonotype was found a few times. A read error may produce the germline difference seen at one junction end. The rearrangement uses TRBV7-2 and TRBJ2-1, with D tentatively TRBD2 (6 bases). Germline lookup yields CDR1 SGHTA and CDR2 FQGNSA. The CDR3 has 15 amino acids. The CDR3 is CAGRPGLGPYNEQFF. For the CDR3, the DNA is TGTGCCGGCAGACCGGGACTTGGGCCCTACAATGAGCAGTTCTTC.